Below, one TCR beta chain is given with its context. Treatment: preoperative locoregional IRX-2 cytokine immunotherapy. Profiling relied on immunoSEQ multiplex PCR, and the TCRdb table lists in-frame clones only, not all of them. The profile covers tens of thousands of clones, with 90% to 95% appearing a single time and approximately 6.5% taken by the ten largest. The CDR3 covers 18 residues. Deletions cut 0 bases from V and 0 bases from J, with 15 bases between. The germline V gene encodes CDR1 SGHDT and CDR2 YYEEEE. The sample belongs to a study of preoperative IRX-2 immunotherapy in early breast cancer.

V usage is TRBV5-6 and J usage is TRBJ2-2; D tentatively reads TRBD1 or TRBD2 (5 bases each). The receptor was isolated from a human donor with breast cancer. The sample was acquired from a patient treated with IRX-2 immunotherapy. CDR3 sequence: CASSLGGLGVPNTGELFF. CDR3 nucleotides: TGTGCCAGCAGCTTGGGGGGGTTGGGGGTCCCGAACACCGGGGAGCTGTTTTTT.